These 7 T cell receptor beta chains were all obtained from the same sample, sequenced in a study of T and B cells in COVID-19 patients. BIOMED2 TRB-A/B primer pools were used in multiplex TRB PCR. One entry per CDR3 protein, called by TCRdb with MiXCR from the multiplex PCR reads. The sample holds 14,000 to 15,000 distinct CDR3 sequences, 25% to 35% seen once. From blood, 250-500 ng of genomic DNA served as TRB template. Sequenced input: blood. The receptors were gathered from a human donor who had recovered from COVID-19.

This clonotype is medium-sized (0.01 to 0.1%) by share. This sequence joins TRBV30 and TRBJ1-6; D gene unclear. CDR3 length: 12 residues. Between the trimmed V and J ends, which lost 0 bases and 13 bases, there was a span of 10 bases. CDR1 is GTSNPN, CDR2 SVGIG, per germline (reference sequence). CDR3 loop: CAWSVLGGPLHF. Here the CDR3 DNA reads TGTGCCTGGAGTGTATTGGGTGGGCCCCTCCACTTT.

This clonotype was observed a few times. The chain couples TRBV12-3 or TRBV12-4 to TRBJ2-1; 7 bases fit TRBD2. V lost 10 bases, J lost 4 bases, and 1 base stayed unmatched. The CDR3 has 11 residues. CDR3 sequence: CATGGYNEQFF. The CDR3 DNA follows: TGTGCCACCGGGGGGTACAATGAGCAGTTCTTC.

Only a few counts were recorded for this clonotype. J is TRBJ1-1 and V is TRBV5-1; D might be TRBD1 (6 bases). The V gene's germline CDR1 is SGHRS and CDR2 YFSETQ. Deletions cut 4 bases from V and 4 bases from J, with 17 bases between. This CDR3 has 15 amino acids. CDR3 bases: TGCGCCAGCAGCCAGGGACACCAGATATCCACTGAAGCTTTCTTT. Its protein product is CASSQGHQISTEAFF. Together with reference TRBV5-1 and TRBJ1-1, the CDR3 gives the full variable domain: KAGVTQTPRYLIKTRGQQVTLSCSPISGHRSVSWYQQTPGQGLQFLFEYFSETQRNKGNFPGRFSGRQFSNSRSEMNVSTLELGDSALYLCASSQGHQISTEAFFGQGTRLTVV.

The chain carries TRBV11-3 and TRBJ2-3; D remains ambiguous. The CDR3 is 15 residues long. CDR1 is SGHNT and CDR2 is YENEEA in the germline V gene. Between the trimmed V and J ends, which lost 5 bases and 0 bases, there was a span of 12 bases. The CDR3 region is CASSPRTSSTDTQYF. CDR3 DNA sequence: TGTGCCAGCAGCCCCAGGACCAGTAGCACAGATACGCAGTATTTT. Combining the CDR3 with reference TRBV11-3 and TRBJ2-3 gives the whole variable domain EAGVVQSPRYKIIEKKQPVAFWCNPISGHNTLYWYLQNLGQGPELLIRYENEEAVDDSQLPKDRFSAERLKGVDSTLKIQPAELGDSAVYLCASSPRTSSTDTQYFGPGTRLTVL.

This clonotype has at least ten counts. The chain uses TRBV19 and TRBJ1-1; 9 nucleotides line up with TRBD1. This CDR3 is built from 17 residues. The trim removed 1 base at V and 8 bases at J, leaving 14 bases unmatched. Germline CDR1 reads LNHDA; CDR2 reads SQIVND (reference sequence). In DNA, the CDR3 is TGTGCCAGTAGTATAGGGGGACAGGGCCAGGAGAAGTTGGAAGCTTTCTTT. It yields the protein CASSIGGQGQEKLEAFF.

V gene TRBV6-6 combines with J gene TRBJ1-2; D gene ambiguous. Trimming left V 0 bases short and J 10 bases short, with 15 bases between. Germline loops: CDR1 MNHNY, CDR2 SVGAGI (reference sequence). The CDR3 consists of 14 residues. The CDR3 DNA follows: TGTGCCAGCAGTTACTCGAGCTCAAGAGGAGACTACACCTTC. Translated: CASSYSSSRGDYTF.

Notes on this clonotype: The CDR3 does not end in the conserved phenylalanine or tryptophan, so this is likely a read error. No DNA is shown, since the ends of the CDR3 on it are uncertain; the CDR3 is the one TCRdb lists. The CDR3 region is CASSLAGAGG. The chain links TRBV19 to TRBJ2-7; no DNA check was done on the table's D call, TRBD1. CDR1 is LNHDA and CDR2 is SQIVND in the germline V gene (reference sequence). The CDR3 is made up of 10 amino acids, end residues included.